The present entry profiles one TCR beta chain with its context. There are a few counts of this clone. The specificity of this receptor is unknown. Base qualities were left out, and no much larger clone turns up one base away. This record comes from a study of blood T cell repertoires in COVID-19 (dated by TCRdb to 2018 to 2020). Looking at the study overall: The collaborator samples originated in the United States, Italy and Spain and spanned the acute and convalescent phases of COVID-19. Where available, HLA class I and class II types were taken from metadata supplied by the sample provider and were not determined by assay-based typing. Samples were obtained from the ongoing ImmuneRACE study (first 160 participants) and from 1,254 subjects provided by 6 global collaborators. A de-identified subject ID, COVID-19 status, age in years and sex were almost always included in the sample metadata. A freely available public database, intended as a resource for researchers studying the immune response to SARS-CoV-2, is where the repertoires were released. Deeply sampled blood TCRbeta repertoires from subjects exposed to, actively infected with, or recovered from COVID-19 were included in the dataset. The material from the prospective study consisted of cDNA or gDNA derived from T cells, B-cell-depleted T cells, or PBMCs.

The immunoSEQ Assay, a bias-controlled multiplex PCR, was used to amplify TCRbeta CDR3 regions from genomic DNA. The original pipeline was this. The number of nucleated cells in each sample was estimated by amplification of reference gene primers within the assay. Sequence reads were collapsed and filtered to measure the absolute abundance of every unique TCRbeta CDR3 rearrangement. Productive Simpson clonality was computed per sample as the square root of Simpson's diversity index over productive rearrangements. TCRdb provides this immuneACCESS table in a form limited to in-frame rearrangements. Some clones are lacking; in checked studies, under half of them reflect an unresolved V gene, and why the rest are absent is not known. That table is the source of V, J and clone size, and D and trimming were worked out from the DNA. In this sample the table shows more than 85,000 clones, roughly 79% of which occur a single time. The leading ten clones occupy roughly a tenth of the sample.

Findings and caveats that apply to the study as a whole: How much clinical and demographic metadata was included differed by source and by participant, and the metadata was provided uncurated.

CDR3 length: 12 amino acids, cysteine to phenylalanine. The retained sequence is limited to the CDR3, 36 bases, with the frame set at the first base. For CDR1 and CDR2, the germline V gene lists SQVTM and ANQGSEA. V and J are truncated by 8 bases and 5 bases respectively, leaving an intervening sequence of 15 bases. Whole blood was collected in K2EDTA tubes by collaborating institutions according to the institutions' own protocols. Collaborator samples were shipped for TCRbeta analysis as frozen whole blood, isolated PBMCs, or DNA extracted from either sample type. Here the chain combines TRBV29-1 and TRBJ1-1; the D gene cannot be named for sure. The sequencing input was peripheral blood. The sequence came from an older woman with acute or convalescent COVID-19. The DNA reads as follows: TGCAGCATCCGGGAGATGAGGACTGAAGCTTTCTTT. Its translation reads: CSIREMRTEAFF.